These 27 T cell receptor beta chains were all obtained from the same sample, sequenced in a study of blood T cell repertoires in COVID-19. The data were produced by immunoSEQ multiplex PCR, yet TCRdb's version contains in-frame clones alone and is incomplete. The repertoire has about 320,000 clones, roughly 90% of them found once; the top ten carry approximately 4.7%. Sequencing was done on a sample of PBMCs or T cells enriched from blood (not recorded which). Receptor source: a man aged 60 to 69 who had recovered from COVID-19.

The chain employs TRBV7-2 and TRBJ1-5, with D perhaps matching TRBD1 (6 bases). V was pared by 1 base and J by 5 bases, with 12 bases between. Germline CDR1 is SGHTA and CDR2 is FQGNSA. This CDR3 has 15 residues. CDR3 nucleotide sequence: TGTGCCAGCAGCTTAGGGGGGACACCGTATCAGCCCCAGCATTTT. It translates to CASSLGGTPYQPQHF. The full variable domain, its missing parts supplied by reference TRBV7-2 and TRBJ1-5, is GAGVSQSPSNKVTEKGKDVELRCDPISGHTALYWYRQSLGQGLEFLIYFQGNSAPDKSGLPSDRFSAERTGGSVSTLTIQRTQQEDSAVYLCASSLGGTPYQPQHFGDGTRLSIL.

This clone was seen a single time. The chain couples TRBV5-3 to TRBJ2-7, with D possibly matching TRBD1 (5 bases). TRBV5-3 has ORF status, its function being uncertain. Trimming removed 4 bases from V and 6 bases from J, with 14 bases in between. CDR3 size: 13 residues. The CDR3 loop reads CARSDQGVCEQYF. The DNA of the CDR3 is TGTGCCAGAAGCGATCAAGGGGTCTGCGAGCAGTACTTC.

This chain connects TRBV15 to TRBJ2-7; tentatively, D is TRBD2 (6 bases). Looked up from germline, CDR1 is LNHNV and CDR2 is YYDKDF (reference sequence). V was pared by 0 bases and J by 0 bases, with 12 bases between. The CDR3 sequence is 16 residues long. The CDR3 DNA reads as TGTGCCACCAGCAGAGATCTAGCGTCGAGCTCCTACGAGCAGTACTTC. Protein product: CATSRDLASSSYEQYF.

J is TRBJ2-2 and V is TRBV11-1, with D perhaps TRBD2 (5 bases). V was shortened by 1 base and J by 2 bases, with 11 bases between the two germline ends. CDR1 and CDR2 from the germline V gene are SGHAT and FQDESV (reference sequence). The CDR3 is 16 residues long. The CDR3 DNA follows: TGTGCCAGCAGCTTAGGAGGGAGTGACAACACCGGGGAGCTGTTTTTT. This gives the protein CASSLGGSDNTGELFF.

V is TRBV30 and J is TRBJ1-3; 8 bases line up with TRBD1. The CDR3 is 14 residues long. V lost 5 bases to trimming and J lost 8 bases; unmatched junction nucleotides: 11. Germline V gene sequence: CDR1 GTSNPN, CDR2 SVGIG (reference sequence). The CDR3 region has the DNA TGTGCCTGGTTACCAACAGGGGGGTTGGACACCATATATTTT. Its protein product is CAWLPTGGLDTIYF.

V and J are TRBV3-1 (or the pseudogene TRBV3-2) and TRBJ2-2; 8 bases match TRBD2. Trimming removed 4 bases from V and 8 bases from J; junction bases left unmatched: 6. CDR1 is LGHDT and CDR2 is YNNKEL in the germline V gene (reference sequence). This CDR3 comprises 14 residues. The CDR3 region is CASSLREGRGELFF. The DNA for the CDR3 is TGTGCCAGCAGCCTCCGGGAGGGGAGAGGGGAGCTGTTTTTT.

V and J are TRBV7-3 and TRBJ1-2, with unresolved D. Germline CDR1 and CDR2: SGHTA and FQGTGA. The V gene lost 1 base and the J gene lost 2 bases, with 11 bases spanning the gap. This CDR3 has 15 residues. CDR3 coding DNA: TGTGCCAGCAGCTTAAGGGGAGGTCCCAACTATGGCTACACCTTC. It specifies CASSLRGGPNYGYTF.

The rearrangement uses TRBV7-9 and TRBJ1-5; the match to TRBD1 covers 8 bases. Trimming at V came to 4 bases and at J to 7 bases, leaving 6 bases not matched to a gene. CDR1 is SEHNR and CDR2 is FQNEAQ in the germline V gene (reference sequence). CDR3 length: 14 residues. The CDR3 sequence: CASSSDRDDQPQHF. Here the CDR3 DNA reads TGTGCCAGCAGCTCGGACAGGGATGACCAGCCCCAGCATTTT.

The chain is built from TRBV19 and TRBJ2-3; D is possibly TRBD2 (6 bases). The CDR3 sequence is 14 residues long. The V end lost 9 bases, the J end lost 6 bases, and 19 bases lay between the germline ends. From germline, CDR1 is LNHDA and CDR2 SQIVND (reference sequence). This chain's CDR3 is CASRQSQRVDTQYF. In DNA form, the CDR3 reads TGTGCCAGCCGCCAGTCCCAGCGGGTTGATACGCAGTATTTT.

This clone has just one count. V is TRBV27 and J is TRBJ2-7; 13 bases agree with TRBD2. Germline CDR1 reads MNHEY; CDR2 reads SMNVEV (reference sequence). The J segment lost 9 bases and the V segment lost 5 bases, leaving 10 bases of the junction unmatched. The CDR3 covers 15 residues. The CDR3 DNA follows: TGTGCCAGCAGTCTACTAGCGGGAGGGCTTCGCGGGCAGTACTTC. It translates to CASSLLAGGLRGQYF.

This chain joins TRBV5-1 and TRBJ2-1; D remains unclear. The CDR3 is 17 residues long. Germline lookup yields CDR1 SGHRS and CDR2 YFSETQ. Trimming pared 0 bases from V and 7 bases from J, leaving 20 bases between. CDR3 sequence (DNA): TGCGCCAGCAGCTTGGTGGTTCCCCCTGGCCCTTATAATGAGCAGTTCTTC. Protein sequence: CASSLVVPPGPYNEQFF.

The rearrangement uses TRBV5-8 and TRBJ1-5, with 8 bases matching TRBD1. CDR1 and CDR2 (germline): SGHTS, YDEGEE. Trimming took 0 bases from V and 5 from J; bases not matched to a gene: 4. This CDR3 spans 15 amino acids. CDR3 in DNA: TGTGCCAGCAGCTTGGGTCGGACAGGGTATCAGCCCCAGCATTTT. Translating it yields CASSLGRTGYQPQHF.

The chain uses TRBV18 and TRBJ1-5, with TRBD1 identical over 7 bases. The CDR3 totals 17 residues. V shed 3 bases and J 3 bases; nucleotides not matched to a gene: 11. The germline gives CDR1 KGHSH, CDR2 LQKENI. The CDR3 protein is CASSPLPRQGHNQPQHF. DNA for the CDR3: TGTGCCAGCTCACCGCTACCTCGACAGGGCCACAATCAGCCCCAGCATTTT. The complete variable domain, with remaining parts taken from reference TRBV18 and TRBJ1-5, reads NAGVMQNPRHLVRRRGQEARLRCSPMKGHSHVYWYRQLPEEGLKFMVYLQKENIIDESGMPKERFSAEFPKEGPSILRIQQVVRGDSAAYFCASSPLPRQGHNQPQHFGDGTRLSIL.

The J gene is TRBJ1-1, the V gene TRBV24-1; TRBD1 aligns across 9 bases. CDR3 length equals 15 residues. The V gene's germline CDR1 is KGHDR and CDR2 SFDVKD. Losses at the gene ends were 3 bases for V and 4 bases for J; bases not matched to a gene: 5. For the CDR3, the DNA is TGTGCCACCAGTGATCCTGGACAGGGGAGCACTGAAGCTTTCTTT. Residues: CATSDPGQGSTEAFF.

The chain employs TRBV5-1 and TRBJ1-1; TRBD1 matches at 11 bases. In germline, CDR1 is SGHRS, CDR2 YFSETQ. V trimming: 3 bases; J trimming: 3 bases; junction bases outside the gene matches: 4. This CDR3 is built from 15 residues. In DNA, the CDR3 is TGCGCCAGCAGCTCCCCGGGACAGGGGGACACTGAAGCTTTCTTT. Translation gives CASSSPGQGDTEAFF.

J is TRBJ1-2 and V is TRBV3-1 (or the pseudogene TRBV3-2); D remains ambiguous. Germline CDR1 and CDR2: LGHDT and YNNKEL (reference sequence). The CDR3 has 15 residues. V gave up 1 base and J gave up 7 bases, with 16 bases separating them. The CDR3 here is CASSQVWEEMSGYTF. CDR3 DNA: TGTGCCAGCAGCCAAGTGTGGGAGGAGATGAGTGGCTACACCTTC.

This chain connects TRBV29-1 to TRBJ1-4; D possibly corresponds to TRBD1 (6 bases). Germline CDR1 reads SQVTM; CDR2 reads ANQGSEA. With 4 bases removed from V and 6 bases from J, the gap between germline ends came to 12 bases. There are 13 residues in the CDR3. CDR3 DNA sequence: TGCAGCGTTGCTAACAGGGCCGATGAAAAACTGTTTTTT. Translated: CSVANRADEKLFF.

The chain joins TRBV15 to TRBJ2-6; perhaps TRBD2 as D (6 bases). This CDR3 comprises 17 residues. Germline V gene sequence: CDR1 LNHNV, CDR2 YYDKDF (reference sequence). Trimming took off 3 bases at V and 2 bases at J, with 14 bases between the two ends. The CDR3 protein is CATSRGGTRTGANVLTF. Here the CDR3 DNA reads TGTGCCACCAGCAGGGGGGGAACCCGCACTGGGGCCAACGTCCTGACTTTC. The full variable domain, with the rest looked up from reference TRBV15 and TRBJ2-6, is DAMVIQNPRYQVTQFGKPVTLSCSQTLNHNVMYWYQQKSSQAPKLLFHYYDKDFNNEADTPDNFQSRRPNTSFCFLDIRSPGLGDTAMYLCATSRGGTRTGANVLTFGAGSRLTVL.

The CDR3 coding sequence is TGTGCCAGCAGCTTAGCGTTTCAGAACACTGAAGCTTTCTTT. The encoded protein is CASSLAFQNTEAFF. J is TRBJ1-1 and V is TRBV7-9; D gene uncertain. Germline CDR1 reads SEHNR; CDR2 reads FQNEAQ (reference sequence). The CDR3 length is 14 residues. Trimming removed 0 bases from V and 1 base from J, with 6 bases in between.

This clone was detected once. The CDR3 DNA is TGTGCCAGCAGCGTAGTCGGGAGGGGACTCTACAATGAGCAGTTCTTC. It is translated as CASSVVGRGLYNEQFF. This rearrangement joins TRBV9 to TRBJ2-1, with TRBD2 identical over 8 bases. This CDR3 is built from 16 residues. Losses at the gene ends were 0 bases for V and 3 bases for J; bases not matched to a gene: 5. In germline, CDR1 is SGDLS, CDR2 YYNGEE.

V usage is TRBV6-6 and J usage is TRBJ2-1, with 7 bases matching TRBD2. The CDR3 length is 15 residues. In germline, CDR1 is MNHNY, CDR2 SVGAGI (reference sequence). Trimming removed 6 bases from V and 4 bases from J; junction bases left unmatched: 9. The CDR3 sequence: CASRAGGSFYNEQFF. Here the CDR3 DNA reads TGTGCCAGCAGAGCCGGCGGGAGCTTTTACAATGAGCAGTTCTTC.

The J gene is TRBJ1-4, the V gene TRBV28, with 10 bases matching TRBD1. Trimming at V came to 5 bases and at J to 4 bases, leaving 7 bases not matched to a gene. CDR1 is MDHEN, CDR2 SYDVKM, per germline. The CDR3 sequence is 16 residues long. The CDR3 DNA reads TGTGCCAGCAGTCCACATGGGACAGGGGATAATGAAAAACTGTTTTTT. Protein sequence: CASSPHGTGDNEKLFF.

The CDR3 nucleotides are TGTGCCAGCAGTTTCACAGGAGAAGGCTACACCTTC. Translated, it gives CASSFTGEGYTF. This rearrangement joins TRBV28 to TRBJ1-2, with D perhaps TRBD1 (5 bases). V was cut by 3 bases and J by 8 bases, with 10 bases left in between. Germline V CDR1 and CDR2: MDHEN, SYDVKM. The CDR3 length is 12 residues.

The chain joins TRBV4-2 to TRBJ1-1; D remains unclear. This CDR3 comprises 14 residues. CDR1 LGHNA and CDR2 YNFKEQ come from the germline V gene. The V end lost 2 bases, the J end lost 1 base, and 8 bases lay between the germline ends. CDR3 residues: CASSQMVANTEAFF. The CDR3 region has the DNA TGTGCCAGCAGCCAAATGGTAGCGAACACTGAAGCTTTCTTT.

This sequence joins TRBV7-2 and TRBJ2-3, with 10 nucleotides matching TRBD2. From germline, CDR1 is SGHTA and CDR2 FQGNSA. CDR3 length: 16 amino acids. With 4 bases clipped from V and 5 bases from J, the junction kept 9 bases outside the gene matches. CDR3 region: CASSSLAGVVVDTQYF. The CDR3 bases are TGTGCCAGCAGCTCCCTAGCGGGAGTAGTGGTAGATACGCAGTATTTT. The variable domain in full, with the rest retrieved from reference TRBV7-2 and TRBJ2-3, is GAGVSQSPSNKVTEKGKDVELRCDPISGHTALYWYRQSLGQGLEFLIYFQGNSAPDKSGLPSDRFSAERTGGSVSTLTIQRTQQEDSAVYLCASSSLAGVVVDTQYFGPGTRLTVL.

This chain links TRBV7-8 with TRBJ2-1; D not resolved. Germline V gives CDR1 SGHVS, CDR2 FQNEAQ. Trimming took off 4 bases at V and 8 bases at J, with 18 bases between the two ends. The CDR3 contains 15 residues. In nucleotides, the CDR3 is TGTGCCAGCAGCTCTGGCAATACATACGTCGATGAGCAGTTCTTC. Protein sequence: CASSSGNTYVDEQFF. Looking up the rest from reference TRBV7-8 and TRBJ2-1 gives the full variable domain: GAGVSQSPRYKVAKRGQDVALRCDPISGHVSLFWYQQALGQGPEFLTYFQNEAQLDKSGLPSDRFFAERPEGSVSTLKIQRTQQEDSAVYLCASSSGNTYVDEQFFGPGTRLTVL.

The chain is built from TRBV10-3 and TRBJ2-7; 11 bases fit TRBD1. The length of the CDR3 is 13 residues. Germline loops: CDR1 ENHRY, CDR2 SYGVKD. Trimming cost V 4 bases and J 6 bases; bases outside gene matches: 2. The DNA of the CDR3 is TGTGCCATCAGTGTTGGGACAGGGGGCGAGCAGTACTTC. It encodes CAISVGTGGEQYF.